This T cell receptor (beta chain) emerged from a study of somatic mutations in cytotoxic T cells in rheumatoid arthritis. Study-wide context: Flow-sorting brought some V beta antibody-stained T-cell populations to nearly 100% purity, V beta1+ cells sequenced for TCRB among them.

Isolation of CD4+ and CD8+ cells used positive magnetic bead selection, with purity checked by flow cytometry. This clone occurred a few times. In the source study's methods: Among patient CD8+ clones larger than 1%, matches to published virus-specific TCRB sequences were rare. Sequencing used immunoSEQ multiplex PCR; TCRdb keeps in-frame clones, though not all of them. The V and J calls and clone size are taken from that table; D and trimming were inferred from the DNA. The sample includes about 16,000 clones, more than 70% of them seen just once. V was clipped by 5 bases and J by 2 bases; unmatched bases: 5. Germline CDR1 is MNHEY and CDR2 is SMNVEV (reference sequence). CDR3 length: 15 residues.

Sample: CD8+ T cells sorted from blood. The source is an adult with rheumatoid arthritis. The rearrangement uses TRBV27 and TRBJ2-2; 7 bases align to TRBD2. In DNA form, the CDR3 reads TGTGCCAGCAGTGACCGGGACTATAACACCGGGGAGCTGTTTTTT. Amino acids: CASSDRDYNTGELFF.